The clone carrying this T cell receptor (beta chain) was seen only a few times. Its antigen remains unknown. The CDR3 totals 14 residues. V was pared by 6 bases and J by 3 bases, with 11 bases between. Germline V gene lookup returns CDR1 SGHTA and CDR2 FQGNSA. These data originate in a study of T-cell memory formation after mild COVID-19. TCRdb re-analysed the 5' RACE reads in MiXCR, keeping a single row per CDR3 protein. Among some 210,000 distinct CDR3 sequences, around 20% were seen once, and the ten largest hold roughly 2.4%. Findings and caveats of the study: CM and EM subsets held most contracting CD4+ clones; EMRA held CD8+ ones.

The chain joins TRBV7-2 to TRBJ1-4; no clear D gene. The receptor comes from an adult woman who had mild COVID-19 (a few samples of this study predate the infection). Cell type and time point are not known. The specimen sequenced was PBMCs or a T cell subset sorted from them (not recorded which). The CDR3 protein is CASSLGLANEKLFF. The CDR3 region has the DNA TGTGCCAGCAGTTTGGGGTTGGCTAATGAAAAACTGTTTTTT.